One T cell receptor beta chain is described in this entry. What it binds is unknown. V shed 4 bases and J shed 11 bases, with 21 bases lying between them. This CDR3 spans 14 amino acids. CDR1 and CDR2 from the germline V gene are SGHRS and YFSETQ. The sample comes from a study of cytomegalovirus exposure and HLA in healthy donors. Study outcomes and limitations: A likely sequencing artifact accounted for one observed cluster of highly shared sequence variants.

PCR used 60 Vbeta primers and 13 Jbeta primers. TCRdb's copy holds only in-frame clones and misses some; the assay was immunoSEQ multiplex PCR. This sample contains about 48,000 clones. The chain couples TRBV5-1 to TRBJ2-5, with a possible D match to TRBD2 (6 bases). The sequenced sample consisted of PBMCs. This clonotype was sampled from a woman in her thirties or forties in good health and CMV-seronegative. CDR3 bases: TGCGCCAGCAGCCCAGGGCAGGGAGTCCGGGAGCAGTACTTC. This encodes CASSPGQGVREQYF. The full variable domain, rest sourced from reference TRBV5-1 and TRBJ2-5, is KAGVTQTPRYLIKTRGQQVTLSCSPISGHRSVSWYQQTPGQGLQFLFEYFSETQRNKGNFPGRFSGRQFSNSRSEMNVSTLELGDSALYLCASSPGQGVREQYFGPGTRLLVL.